Below, 16 T cell receptor beta chains from the same sample are listed, as sequenced in a study of CD8+ T cells in alopecia areata. RNA was isolated and reverse transcribed to cDNA, the sequencing template. Only in-frame clones appear in the TCRdb table, and some are missing; sequencing was by immunoSEQ multiplex PCR. The table shows approximately 150,000 clones, with less than 65% occurring only once. The sequenced material came from CD8+ T cells sorted from blood. The receptors come from a human donor in good health.

The V and J genes are TRBV5-6 and TRBJ2-5; 7 bases fit TRBD1. V shed 5 bases, J shed 4 bases, and the junction held 11 bases outside the gene matches. Per germline, CDR1 SGHDT and CDR2 YYEEEE. The CDR3 sequence is 15 residues long. CDR3 sequence: CASSLLTGYRETQYF. The CDR3 coding sequence is TGTGCCAGCAGTTTACTGACAGGGTATAGAGAGACCCAGTACTTC.

This clone was seen many times. The V call is TRBV18, the J call TRBJ2-5, with D unclear. This CDR3 is 14 amino acids long. CDR1 and CDR2 from the germline V gene are KGHSH and LQKENI. The V end lost 4 bases, the J end lost 0 bases, and 9 bases lay between the germline ends. The CDR3 coding sequence is TGTGCCAGCTCACTCCTCTTTAACCAAGAGACCCAGTACTTC. Translated: CASSLLFNQETQYF.

The rearrangement joins TRBV30 to TRBJ1-1; a weak D match, TRBD1 (5 bases). V was shortened by 5 bases and J by 1 base, with 17 bases between the two germline ends. The CDR3 totals 15 residues. Germline assignment: CDR1 GTSNPN and CDR2 SVGIG (reference sequence). The CDR3, as DNA: TGTGCCTGGGATCCGGGGGAAACAACGAACACTGAAGCTTTCTTT. This codes for CAWDPGETTNTEAFF.

This clone was counted a few times. The V and J genes are TRBV6-1 and TRBJ2-1, with D perhaps TRBD2 (5 bases). Germline V gives CDR1 MNHNS, CDR2 SASEGT. The germline V and J ends were trimmed by 3 bases and 0 bases, with 12 bases remaining between them. This CDR3 comprises 16 residues. The CDR3 loop reads CASSEAGISSYNEQFF. DNA of the CDR3: TGTGCCAGCAGTGAGGCCGGGATTAGCTCCTACAATGAGCAGTTCTTC.

The V call is TRBV5-6, the J call TRBJ2-3; tentative D call: TRBD2 (5 bases). V was trimmed by 7 bases and J by 6 bases, leaving 18 bases between them. The CDR3 spans 14 residues. Germline lookup yields CDR1 SGHDT and CDR2 YYEEEE. The CDR3 DNA reads TGTGCCAGCGGCCCCCTAGCTAAACCCGATACGCAGTATTTT. This sequence encodes CASGPLAKPDTQYF.

The chain joins TRBV18 to TRBJ1-2, with D tentatively TRBD1 (6 bases). V was pared by 2 bases and J by 4 bases, with 8 bases between. Germline assignment: CDR1 KGHSH and CDR2 LQKENI. The CDR3 contains 13 residues. In DNA, the CDR3 is TGTGCCAGCTCACCAGACAGGACCTATGGCTACACCTTC. Protein sequence: CASSPDRTYGYTF.

This clone has just a few counts. The chain uses TRBV5-6 and TRBJ2-5; 8 bases match TRBD2. V lost 4 bases, J lost 0 bases, and 11 bases stayed unmatched. CDR1 SGHDT and CDR2 YYEEEE come from the germline V gene. CDR3 size: 17 residues. This chain's CDR3 is CASSHSAPLADQETQYF. The CDR3 DNA sequence: TGTGCCAGCAGCCATTCTGCGCCACTAGCGGACCAAGAGACCCAGTACTTC.

V is TRBV7-4 and J is TRBJ1-5, with D unresolved. Germline values: CDR1 SGHVT, CDR2 SQSDAQ. Trimming shortened V by 4 bases and J by 0 bases, and 13 bases separated the two germline ends. The CDR3 length is 16 residues. The CDR3 here is CASSYPPTVSNQPQHF. The DNA for the CDR3 is TGTGCCAGCAGCTACCCGCCGACGGTTAGCAATCAGCCCCAGCATTTT.

Concerning this clone: The sample contains more than one DNA sequence encoding this CDR3. This chain joins TRBV11-2 and TRBJ2-2; D is uncertain. The germline CDR1 and CDR2 sequences are SGHAT and FQNNGV. The CDR3 consists of 14 residues. V lost 1 base and J lost 2, with 5 bases in between. The CDR3 DNA reads as TGTGCCAGCAGCTTAGCTAGAAACACCGGGGAGCTGTTTTTT. Encoded protein: CASSLARNTGELFF.

Remarks on this clone: This sample also contains other DNA sequences that code for the same CDR3. This sequence joins TRBV27 and TRBJ1-2; D call uncertain. CDR1 MNHEY and CDR2 SMNVEV come from the germline V gene (reference sequence). The CDR3 covers 13 residues. V shed 5 bases and J shed 4 bases, with 11 bases lying between them. This CDR3 is CASSPTGLYGYTF. The CDR3 DNA sequence: TGTGCCAGCAGTCCGACCGGGCTCTATGGCTACACCTTC.

J is TRBJ2-3 and V is TRBV18; D not certain. Deletions cut 3 bases from V and 3 bases from J, with 10 bases between. The CDR3 covers 14 residues. Germline loops: CDR1 KGHSH, CDR2 LQKENI. CDR3 amino acids: CASSPAPWTDTQYF. The DNA of the CDR3 is TGTGCCAGCTCACCGGCGCCCTGGACAGATACGCAGTATTTT.

The CDR3 here is CASSPGQRNTEAFF. CDR3 DNA: TGTGCCAGCAGCCCGGGACAGAGGAACACTGAAGCTTTCTTT. The rearrangement uses TRBV9 and TRBJ1-1; 7 bases line up with TRBD1. The CDR3 consists of 14 residues. The germline V gene encodes CDR1 SGDLS and CDR2 YYNGEE. The J segment lost 1 base and the V segment lost 4 bases, leaving 4 bases of the junction unmatched. Drawing the rest from reference TRBV9 and TRBJ1-1, the complete variable domain is DSGVTQTPKHLITATGQRVTLRCSPRSGDLSVYWYQQSLDQGLQFLIQYYNGEERAKGNILERFSAQQFPDLHSELNLSSLELGDSALYFCASSPGQRNTEAFFGQGTRLTVV.

The J gene is TRBJ1-5, the V gene TRBV27; D gene uncertain. Germline V lookup: CDR1 MNHEY, CDR2 SMNVEV (reference sequence). With 11 bases removed from V and 5 bases from J, the gap between germline ends came to 13 bases. This CDR3 region has 12 residues. This CDR3 is CASAGGDQPQHF. The CDR3 DNA sequence: TGTGCCTCGGCAGGTGGTGATCAGCCCCAGCATTTT.

The chain is built from TRBV9 and TRBJ2-6, with D possibly TRBD2 on 6 matching bases. With 2 bases removed from V and 3 bases from J, the gap between germline ends came to 12 bases. The germline V gene has CDR1 SGDLS and CDR2 YYNGEE. This CDR3 region has 16 residues. CDR3 amino acids: CASSVPREYGANVLTF. The CDR3 DNA follows: TGTGCCAGCAGCGTCCCTCGGGAGTATGGGGCCAACGTCCTGACTTTC.

The V gene is TRBV25-1, the J gene TRBJ1-1; D gene ambiguous. The V and J ends lost 4 bases and 2 bases respectively, with 14 bases between them. CDR3 size: 15 residues. CDR1 and CDR2 (germline): MGHDK, SYGVNS. CDR3 nucleotide sequence: TGTGCCAGCAGTGCCCCGAGAGGGATTAACACTGAAGCTTTCTTT. This sequence encodes CASSAPRGINTEAFF.

The chain recombines TRBV7-3 with TRBJ2-5, with a possible D match to TRBD1 (7 bases). Between the trimmed V and J ends, which lost 5 bases and 2 bases, there was a span of 15 bases. The germline gives CDR1 SGHTA, CDR2 FQGTGA. The CDR3 sequence is 15 residues long. In nucleotides, the CDR3 is TGTGCCAGCAGCGGAGGGGGCAGCGCTCAAGAGACCCAGTACTTC. It encodes CASSGGGSAQETQYF.